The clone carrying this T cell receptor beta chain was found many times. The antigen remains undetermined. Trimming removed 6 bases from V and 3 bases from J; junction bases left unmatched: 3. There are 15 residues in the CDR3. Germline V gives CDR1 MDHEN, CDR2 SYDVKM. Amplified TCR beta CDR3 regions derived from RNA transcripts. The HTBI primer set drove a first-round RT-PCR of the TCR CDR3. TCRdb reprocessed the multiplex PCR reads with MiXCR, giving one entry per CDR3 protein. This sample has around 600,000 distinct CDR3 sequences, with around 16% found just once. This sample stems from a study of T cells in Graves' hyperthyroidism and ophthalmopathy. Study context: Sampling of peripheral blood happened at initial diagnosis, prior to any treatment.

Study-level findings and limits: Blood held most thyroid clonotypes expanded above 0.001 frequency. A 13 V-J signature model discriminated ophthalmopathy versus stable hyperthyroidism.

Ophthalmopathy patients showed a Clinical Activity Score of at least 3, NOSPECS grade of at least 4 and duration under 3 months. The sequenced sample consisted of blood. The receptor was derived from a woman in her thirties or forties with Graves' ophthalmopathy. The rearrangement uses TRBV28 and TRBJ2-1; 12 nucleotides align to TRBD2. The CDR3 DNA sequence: TGTGCCAGCAGAACGGGACTAGCGGGCTACAATGAGCAGTTCTTC. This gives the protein CASRTGLAGYNEQFF.